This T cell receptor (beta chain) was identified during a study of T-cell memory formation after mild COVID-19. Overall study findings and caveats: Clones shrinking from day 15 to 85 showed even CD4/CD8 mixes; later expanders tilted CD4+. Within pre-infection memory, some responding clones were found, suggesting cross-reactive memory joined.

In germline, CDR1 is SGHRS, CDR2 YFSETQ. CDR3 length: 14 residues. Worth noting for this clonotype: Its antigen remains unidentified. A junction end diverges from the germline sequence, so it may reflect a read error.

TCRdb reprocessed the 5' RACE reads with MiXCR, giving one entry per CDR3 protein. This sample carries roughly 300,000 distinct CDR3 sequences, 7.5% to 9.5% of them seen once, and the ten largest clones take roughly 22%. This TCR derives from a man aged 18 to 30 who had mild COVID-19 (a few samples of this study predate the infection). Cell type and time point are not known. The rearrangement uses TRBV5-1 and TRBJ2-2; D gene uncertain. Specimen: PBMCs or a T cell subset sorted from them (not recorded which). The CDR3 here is CASSLGPVGGELFF. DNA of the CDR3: TGCGCCAGCAGTTTGGGCCCGGTCGGCGGGGAGCTGTTTTTT.